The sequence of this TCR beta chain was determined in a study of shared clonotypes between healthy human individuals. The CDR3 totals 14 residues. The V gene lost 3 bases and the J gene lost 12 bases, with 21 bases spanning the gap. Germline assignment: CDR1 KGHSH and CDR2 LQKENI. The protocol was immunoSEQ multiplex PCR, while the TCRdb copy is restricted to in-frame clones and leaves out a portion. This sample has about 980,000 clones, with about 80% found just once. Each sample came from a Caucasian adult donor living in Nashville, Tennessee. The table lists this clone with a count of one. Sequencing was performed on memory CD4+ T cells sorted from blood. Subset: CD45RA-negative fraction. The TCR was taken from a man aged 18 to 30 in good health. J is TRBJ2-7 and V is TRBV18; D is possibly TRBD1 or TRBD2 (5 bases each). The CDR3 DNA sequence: TGTGCCAGCTCACCGCAGACAGACTACAGCTCGATGTACTTC. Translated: CASSPQTDYSSMYF. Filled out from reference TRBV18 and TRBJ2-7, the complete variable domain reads NAGVMQNPRHLVRRRGQEARLRCSPMKGHSHVYWYRQLPEEGLKFMVYLQKENIIDESGMPKERFSAEFPKEGPSILRIQQVVRGDSAAYFCASSPQTDYSSMYFGPGTRLTVT.